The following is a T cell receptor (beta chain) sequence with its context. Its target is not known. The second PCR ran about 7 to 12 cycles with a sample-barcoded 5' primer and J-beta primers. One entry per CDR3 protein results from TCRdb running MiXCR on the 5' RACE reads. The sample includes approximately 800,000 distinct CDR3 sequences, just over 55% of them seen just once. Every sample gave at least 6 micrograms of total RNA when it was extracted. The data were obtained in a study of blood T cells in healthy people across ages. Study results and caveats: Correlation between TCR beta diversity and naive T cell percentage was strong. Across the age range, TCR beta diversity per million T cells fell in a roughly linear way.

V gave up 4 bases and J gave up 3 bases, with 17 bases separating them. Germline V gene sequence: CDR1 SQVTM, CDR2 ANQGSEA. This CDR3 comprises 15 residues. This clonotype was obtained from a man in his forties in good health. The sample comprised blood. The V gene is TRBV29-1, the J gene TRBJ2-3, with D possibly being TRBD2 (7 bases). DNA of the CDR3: TGCAGCGTTGGGATGGGGGGGCGAGTGACAGATACGCAGTATTTT. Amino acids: CSVGMGGRVTDTQYF.